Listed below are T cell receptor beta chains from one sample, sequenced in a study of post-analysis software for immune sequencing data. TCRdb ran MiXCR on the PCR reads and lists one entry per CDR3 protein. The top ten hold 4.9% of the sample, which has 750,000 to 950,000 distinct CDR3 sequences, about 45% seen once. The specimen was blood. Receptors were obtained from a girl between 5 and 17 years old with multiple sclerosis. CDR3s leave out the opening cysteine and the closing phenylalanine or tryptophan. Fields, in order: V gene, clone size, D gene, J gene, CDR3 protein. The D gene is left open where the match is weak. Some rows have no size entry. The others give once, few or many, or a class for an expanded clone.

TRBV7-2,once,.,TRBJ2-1,ASSLDPSYNEQF
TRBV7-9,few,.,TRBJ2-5,ASSLGNPGSRITQY
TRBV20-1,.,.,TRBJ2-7,SARERDLSPIYEQY
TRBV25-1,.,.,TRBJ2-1,ASSEGGAYYRNEQF
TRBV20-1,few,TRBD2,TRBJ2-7,SATGTSGIFYEQY
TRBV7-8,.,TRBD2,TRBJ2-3,ASSLRLAGEVDTQY
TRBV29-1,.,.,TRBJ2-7,SVEGLQGNEQY
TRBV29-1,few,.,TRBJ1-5,SVGRAGQPQH
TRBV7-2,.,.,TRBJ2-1,ASSLLLTTGGQF
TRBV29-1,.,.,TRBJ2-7,SVESRIGVYEQY
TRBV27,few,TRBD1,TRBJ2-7,ASKTGASYEQY
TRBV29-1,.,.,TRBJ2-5,SVDPSGAPQETQY
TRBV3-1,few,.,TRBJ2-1,ASSYRAISSEQF
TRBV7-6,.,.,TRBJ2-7,ASSSGADGLPSEQY
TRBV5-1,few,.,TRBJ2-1,ASSLAGGVNEQF
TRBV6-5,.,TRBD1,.,APETLRQGTYEQY
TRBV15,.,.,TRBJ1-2,ATSRDGGTGGAGYT
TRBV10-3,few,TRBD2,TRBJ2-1,AISVGLAGAWNEQF
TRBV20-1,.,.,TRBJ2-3,SAGTGEQALTQY
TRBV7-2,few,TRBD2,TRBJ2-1,ASSSVASGYNEQF
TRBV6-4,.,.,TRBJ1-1,ASRDYPGTEAF
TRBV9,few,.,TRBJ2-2,ASSVVTGEVTGELF
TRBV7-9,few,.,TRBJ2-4,ASSTTDSLAKNIQY
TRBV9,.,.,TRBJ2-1,ASSVWGGSYNEQF
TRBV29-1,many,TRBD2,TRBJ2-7,SVRASGPYEQY
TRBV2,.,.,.,ASRDGQGGHEQY
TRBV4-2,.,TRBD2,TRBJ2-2,ASSQGLAGGPNTGVLF
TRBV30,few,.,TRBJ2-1,AWKRGITYNEQF
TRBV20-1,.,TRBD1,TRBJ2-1,SAYTGGSYNEQF
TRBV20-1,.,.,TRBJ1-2,SDGQANYGYT
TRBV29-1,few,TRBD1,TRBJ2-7,SVGQGFNEQY
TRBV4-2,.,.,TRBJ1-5,ASSQGPNQPQH
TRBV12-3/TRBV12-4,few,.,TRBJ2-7,ASSFPGSYEQY
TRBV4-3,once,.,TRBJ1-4,ASSQGRGNNEKLF
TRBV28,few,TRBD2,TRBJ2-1,ASSLGGRPYNEQF
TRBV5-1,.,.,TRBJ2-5,ASSIGSSGEETQY
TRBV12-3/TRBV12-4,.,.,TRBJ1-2,ASSFWGERDYGYT
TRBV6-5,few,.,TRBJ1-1,ASSYSWGEGTEAF
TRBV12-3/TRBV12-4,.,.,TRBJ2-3,ASSTVTDTQY
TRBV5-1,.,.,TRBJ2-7,ASSLISGESYEQY
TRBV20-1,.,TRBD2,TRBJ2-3,SARASGTPFVDTQY
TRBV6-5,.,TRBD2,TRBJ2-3,ASSYSAGVSTDTQY
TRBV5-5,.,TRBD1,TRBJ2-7,ASSLMTGRIYEQY
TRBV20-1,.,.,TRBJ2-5,SASSPADPGEQY
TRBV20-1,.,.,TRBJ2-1,SAALQNRGLQF
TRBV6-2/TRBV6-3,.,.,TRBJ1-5,ASSDTTGNQPQH
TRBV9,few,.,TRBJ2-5,ASSVAVEGRETQY
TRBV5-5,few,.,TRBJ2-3,ASSLFGGDTQY
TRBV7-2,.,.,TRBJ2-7,ASSLTISLEQY
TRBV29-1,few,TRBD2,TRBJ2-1,SVEGGLAGVFNEQF
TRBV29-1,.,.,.,SVEFGTRNEQY
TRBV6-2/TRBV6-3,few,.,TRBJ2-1,ASSHRAGGQF
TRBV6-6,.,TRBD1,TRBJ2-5,ASSYDRGGRETQY
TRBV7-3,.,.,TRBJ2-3,ASSSRITDTQY
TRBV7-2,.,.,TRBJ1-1,ASSLFRGSQAF
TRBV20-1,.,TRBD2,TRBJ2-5,SAYNAWGEGETQY
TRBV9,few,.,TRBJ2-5,ASSAVGETQY
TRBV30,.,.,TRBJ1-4,AWMRSRSLF
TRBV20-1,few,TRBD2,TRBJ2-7,SARDITSAEYEQY